This is a list of T cell receptor beta chains from one sample in a study of cytomegalovirus exposure and HLA in healthy donors. Profiled with immunoSEQ multiplex PCR; TCRdb holds only in-frame clones, not every one. The sample lists around 130,000 clones, 80% seen once, with about 4% in the top ten. The source material was PBMCs. These receptors were obtained from a woman aged 40 to 55 in good health and CMV-seronegative. The CDR3 runs from the conserved cysteine through the conserved F or W. The D gene is left open where the match is weak. Size is stated for part of the rows, as once, few or many counts, or as a class when the clone is expanded.

clone size	D gene	J gene	V gene	CDR3 protein	CDR3 DNA
.	.	TRBJ1-1	TRBV7-7	CASSLQGSTEAFF	TGTGCTAGCAGCTTACAGGGAAGCACTGAAGCTTTCTTT
.	TRBD2	TRBJ2-1	TRBV5-1	CASSSGLAGGREQFF	TGCGCCAGCAGCAGCGGACTAGCGGGGGGACGGGAGCAGTTCTTC
once	TRBD1	TRBJ1-4	TRBV7-8	CASSLRDRGQGEKLFF	TGTGCCAGCAGCTTACGGGACAGGGGGCAGGGTGAAAAACTGTTTTTT
.	TRBD1	TRBJ1-2	TRBV29-1	CSATPGTGDYGYTF	TGCAGCGCGACCCCCGGGACAGGAGACTATGGCTACACCTTC
.	.	TRBJ2-5	TRBV27	CASSPSWREETQYF	TGTGCCAGCAGCCCCTCTTGGAGGGAAGAGACCCAGTACTTC
.	.	TRBJ1-2	TRBV4-3	CASSQSQAVSGYTF	TGCGCCAGCAGCCAAAGCCAGGCCGTTAGTGGCTACACCTTC
few	.	TRBJ1-1	TRBV19	CASSPPGWLTEAFF	TGTGCCAGTAGTCCTCCGGGTTGGTTGACTGAAGCTTTCTTT
.	TRBD1	TRBJ1-2	TRBV19	CASSPSTGRSTYGYTF	TGTGCCAGTAGTCCCTCGACAGGGCGCTCGACCTATGGCTACACCTTC
.	.	TRBJ2-6	TRBV5-6	CASSLFQTGGANVLTF	TGTGCCAGCAGCTTGTTCCAGACGGGTGGGGCCAACGTCCTGACTTTC
.	TRBD1	TRBJ1-4	TRBV29-1	CSAGQGYEKLFF	TGCAGCGCGGGACAGGGGTATGAAAAACTGTTTTTT
.	TRBD1	TRBJ1-2	TRBV14	CASSQPGTGARGYTF	TGTGCCAGCAGCCAACCCGGGACAGGGGCGCGTGGCTACACCTTC
.	TRBD1	TRBJ2-1	TRBV25-1	CASRFEGTAPNEQFF	TGTGCCAGCAGGTTCGAAGGGACAGCCCCCAATGAGCAGTTCTTC
.	.	TRBJ2-1	TRBV5-8	CASSLRRDGNNEQFF	TGTGCCAGCAGCCTCCGGAGGGATGGAAACAATGAGCAGTTCTTC
.	.	TRBJ1-5	TRBV7-2	CASSLWGDQPQHF	TGTGCCAGCAGCTTGTGGGGGGATCAGCCCCAGCATTTT
.	TRBD1	TRBJ1-1	TRBV28	CASSLPLQGRTEAFF	TGTGCCAGCAGTTTGCCCCTACAGGGGCGGACCGAAGCTTTCTTT
few	.	TRBJ2-7	TRBV18	CASSPPISYEQYF	TGTGCCAGCTCACCTCCCATCTCCTACGAGCAGTACTTC
.	TRBD2	TRBJ2-3	TRBV4-1	CASGIGLAGFGDTQYF	TGCGCCAGCGGTATAGGACTAGCGGGGTTCGGAGATACGCAGTATTTT
.	.	TRBJ2-1	TRBV10-3	CAISDSSPRSYNEQFF	TGTGCCATCAGTGATTCGTCCCCCCGCTCCTACAATGAGCAGTTCTTC
once	TRBD1	TRBJ1-6	TRBV7-2	CASSTTGGVRNSPLHF	TGTGCCAGCAGCACTACAGGGGGCGTTCGGAATTCACCCCTCCACTTT